Presented here are 18 T cell receptor beta chains from one specimen sequenced in a study of blood T cell repertoires in COVID-19. Some clones are missing from TCRdb's copy, which holds only in-frame ones; the method was immunoSEQ multiplex PCR. The profile covers about 200,000 clones, with around 90% appearing a single time and around 1.6% taken by the ten largest. The sequenced sample was peripheral blood. These TCRs come from a man aged 18 to 29 with active or convalescent COVID-19.

This clone was counted once. J is TRBJ2-2 and V is TRBV19; 12 nucleotides agree with TRBD1. J lost 7 bases, V lost 4 bases, and 7 bases had no gene match. The CDR3 covers 16 residues. The germline V gene encodes CDR1 LNHDA and CDR2 SQIVND (reference sequence). The CDR3 spells CASSTRDRGLVGELFF. CDR3 nucleotide sequence: TGTGCCAGTAGTACGCGGGACAGGGGGCTTGTCGGGGAGCTGTTTTTT.

The chain couples TRBV7-9 to TRBJ2-5; 10 bases fit TRBD1. Germline assignment: CDR1 SEHNR and CDR2 FQNEAQ (reference sequence). The CDR3 runs to 14 residues. V gave up 5 bases and J gave up 6 bases; unmatched junction bases: 6. The CDR3 loop is CASSPGQGIQTQYF. The CDR3, as DNA: TGTGCCAGCAGCCCGGGACAGGGGATTCAGACCCAGTACTTC.

J is TRBJ1-2 and V is TRBV4-1; D call uncertain. Trimming took off 2 bases at V and 4 bases at J, with 11 bases between the two ends. Germline loops: CDR1 MGHRA, CDR2 YSYEKL. The CDR3 is made up of 14 amino acids. In DNA form, the CDR3 reads TGCGCCAGCAGCCAATGGGAGGGCTCCTATGGCTACACCTTC. It specifies CASSQWEGSYGYTF.

The chain carries TRBV12-3 or TRBV12-4 and TRBJ2-3, with D possibly being TRBD2 (5 bases). Trimming cost V 2 bases and J 7 bases, with 10 bases left between them. CDR3 length: 13 amino acids. CDR3 in DNA: TGTGCCAGCAGTTTACGGGGTGAGAATACGCAGTATTTT. As protein: CASSLRGENTQYF.

V and J are TRBV6-5 and TRBJ1-1; TRBD1 aligns across 7 bases. CDR1 is MNHEY and CDR2 is SVGAGI in the germline V gene. Trimming took 5 bases from V and 0 from J; bases not matched to a gene: 3. The CDR3 is 14 amino acids. CDR3 in amino acids: CASSPGTVNTEAFF. CDR3 coding DNA: TGTGCCAGCAGTCCCGGGACAGTGAACACTGAAGCTTTCTTT.

This clone was found a few times. The rearrangement uses TRBV29-1 and TRBJ1-5; 8 bases match TRBD1. CDR3 length: 15 residues. Unmatched junction bases numbered 6, after V lost 5 bases and J lost 0 bases. Germline V gene lookup returns CDR1 SQVTM and CDR2 ANQGSEA. The CDR3 loop reads CSVRQGTGSNQPQHF. The CDR3 nucleotides read TGCAGCGTTCGACAAGGGACAGGTAGCAATCAGCCCCAGCATTTT.

The J gene is TRBJ1-1, the V gene TRBV30, with TRBD1 as a possible D gene (5 bases). The CDR3 extends over 15 amino acids. CDR1 is GTSNPN, CDR2 SVGIG, per germline (reference sequence). V lost 1 base, J lost 1 base, and 13 bases lay in between. The CDR3 is CAWSARGSPNTEAFF. The CDR3 bases are TGTGCCTGGAGTGCCCGGGGGAGTCCGAACACTGAAGCTTTCTTT.

This clone was found once. The rearrangement uses TRBV28 and TRBJ2-6; 7 bases agree with TRBD1. The CDR3 is 17 residues long. V shed 2 bases, J shed 2 bases, and the junction held 6 bases outside the gene matches. CDR1 and CDR2 from the germline V gene are MDHEN and SYDVKM. The CDR3 sequence is CASSLRQGLAGANVLTF. CDR3 coding DNA: TGTGCCAGCAGTTTAAGACAGGGTCTAGCTGGGGCCAACGTCCTGACTTTC. Using reference TRBV28 and TRBJ2-6 for the parts outside the CDR3, the full variable domain is DVKVTQSSRYLVKRTGEKVFLECVQDMDHENMFWYRQDPGLGLRLIYFSYDVKMKEKGDIPEGYSVSREKKERFSLILESASTNQTSMYLCASSLRQGLAGANVLTFGAGSRLTVL.

This clone has just one count. The chain combines TRBV30 with TRBJ2-2, with D perhaps TRBD1 (6 bases). Trimming left V 2 bases short and J 1 base short, with 17 bases between. This CDR3 is built from 17 residues. CDR1 and CDR2 from the germline V gene are GTSNPN and SVGIG (reference sequence). Here the CDR3 reads CAWSYTSGTMNTGELFF. The CDR3 DNA sequence: TGTGCCTGGAGTTATACCTCCGGGACAATGAACACCGGGGAGCTGTTTTTT.

The chain links TRBV18 to TRBJ2-7; 7 bases are shared with TRBD2. There are 12 residues in the CDR3. J lost 6 bases, V lost 2 bases, and 1 base had no gene match. CDR1 KGHSH and CDR2 LQKENI come from the germline V gene. DNA for the CDR3: TGTGCCAGCTCACCATCGGGGGGCGAGCAGTACTTC. Its translation is CASSPSGGEQYF.

J is TRBJ2-2 and V is TRBV28; 8 bases agree with TRBD2. The ends lost 8 bases at V and 4 bases at J; junction bases unmatched: 12. This CDR3 has 16 residues. Germline CDR1 is MDHEN and CDR2 is SYDVKM. The CDR3 region is CASSRRLARLTGELFF. In DNA, the CDR3 is TGTGCCAGCTCCCGCCGACTAGCGAGACTCACCGGGGAGCTGTTTTTT.

The chain carries TRBV19 and TRBJ1-2, with D perhaps matching TRBD1 (5 bases). Germline-derived CDR1 and CDR2 are LNHDA and SQIVND (reference sequence). The CDR3 spans 13 residues. V was cut by 9 bases and J by 8 bases, with 19 bases left in between. CDR3 coding DNA: TGTGCCAGCCAACGGGACCTTGGGAGGGGCTACACCTTC. As protein: CASQRDLGRGYTF.

This chain uses TRBV7-3 with TRBJ2-2; 14 bases fit TRBD2. The CDR3 totals 17 residues. Germline V gene sequence: CDR1 SGHTA, CDR2 FQGTGA. Trimming at V came to 5 bases and at J to 5 bases, leaving 7 bases not matched to a gene. This CDR3 is CASSPQGTSGRTGELFF. CDR3 nucleotide sequence: TGTGCCAGCAGCCCCCAGGGGACTAGCGGGAGAACCGGGGAGCTGTTTTTT.

Concerning this clone: Within the sample, other DNA sequences also encode this same CDR3. This chain connects TRBV10-2 to TRBJ1-5, with unresolved D. The ends were cut back, 3 bases at V and 2 bases at J, with 5 bases in the middle. The CDR3 is made up of 13 amino acids. Germline values: CDR1 WSHSY, CDR2 SAAADI. The CDR3 nucleotides read TGCGCCAGCAGTGACGGGGGCAATCAGCCCCAGCATTTT. This codes for CASSDGGNQPQHF.

This clone was found many times. The chain carries TRBV12-5 and TRBJ1-3, with 10 bases matching TRBD1. Germline-derived CDR1 and CDR2 are LGHNT and FRNRAP. The CDR3 covers 18 residues. Trimming took 0 bases from V and 3 from J; bases not matched to a gene: 8. Here the CDR3 DNA reads TGTGCTAGTGGTTTGGTACTGAGGACAGGGGGAGGTGGAAACACCATATATTTT. It codes for CASGLVLRTGGGGNTIYF.

The chain has TRBV11-1 and TRBJ2-1; tentatively, D is TRBD2 (6 bases). V lost 5 bases, J lost 0 bases, and 11 bases lay in between. This CDR3 comprises 15 residues. Germline V gene data show CDR1 as SGHAT and CDR2 as FQDESV (reference sequence). CDR3 amino acids: CASSLRTNSYNEQFF. Written as DNA, the CDR3 is TGTGCCAGCAGCCTACGGACTAACTCCTACAATGAGCAGTTCTTC.

V gene TRBV19 combines with J gene TRBJ1-2, with 8 positions matching TRBD1. Per germline, CDR1 LNHDA and CDR2 SQIVND (reference sequence). Trimming cost V 5 bases and J 5 bases; bases outside gene matches: 13. This CDR3 has 16 amino acids. The CDR3, as DNA: TGTGCCAGTAGTTCAAGCCTAGGGACAGGTGGATATGGCTACACCTTC. It yields the protein CASSSSLGTGGYGYTF.

This clone was picked up one time. This chain joins TRBV29-1 and TRBJ2-5, with D possibly being TRBD1 (6 bases). Germline V lookup: CDR1 SQVTM, CDR2 ANQGSEA. This CDR3 is built from 13 residues. V was pared by 2 bases and J by 4 bases, with 11 bases between. CDR3 region: CSVEPGAGETQYF. The CDR3 DNA reads as TGCAGCGTTGAACCAGGGGCGGGAGAGACCCAGTACTTC.